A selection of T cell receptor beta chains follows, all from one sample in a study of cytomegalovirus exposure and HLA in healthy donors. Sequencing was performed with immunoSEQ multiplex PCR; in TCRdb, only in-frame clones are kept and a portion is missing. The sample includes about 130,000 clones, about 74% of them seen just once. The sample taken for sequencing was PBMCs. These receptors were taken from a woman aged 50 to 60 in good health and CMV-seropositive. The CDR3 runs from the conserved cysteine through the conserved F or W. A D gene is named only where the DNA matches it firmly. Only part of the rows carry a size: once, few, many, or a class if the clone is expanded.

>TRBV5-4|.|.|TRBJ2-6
TGTGCCAGCAGCCGCGAGAGCTCTGGGGCCAACGTCCTGACTTTC
CASSRESSGANVLTF
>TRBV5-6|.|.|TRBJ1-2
TGTGCCAGCAGCTTGGTCGAGGCCCGCTATGGCTACACCTTC
CASSLVEARYGYTF
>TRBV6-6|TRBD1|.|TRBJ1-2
TGTGCCAGCAGTCGGACAGGGGGCCTCTATGGCTACACCTTC
CASSRTGGLYGYTF
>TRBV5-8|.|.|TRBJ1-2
TGTGCCAGCAGCTTTTCGGGGAATGGCTACACCTTC
CASSFSGNGYTF
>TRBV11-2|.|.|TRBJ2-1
TGTGCCAGCCGACCTTGGGGGCTCCAGTCCTACAATGAGCAGTTCTTC
CASRPWGLQSYNEQFF
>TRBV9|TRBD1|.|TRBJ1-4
TGTGCCAGCAGGCCAGGACAGGGTCAGTTTGAAAAACTGTTTTTT
CASRPGQGQFEKLFF
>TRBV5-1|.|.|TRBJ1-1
TGCGCCAGCAGCACGGGACAACCGAACACTGAAGCTTTCTTT
CASSTGQPNTEAFF
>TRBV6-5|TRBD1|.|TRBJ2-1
TGTGCCAGCAGCTCGACAGGGGGCTCCTACAATGAGCAGTTCTTC
CASSSTGGSYNEQFF
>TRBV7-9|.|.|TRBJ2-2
TGTGCCAGCAGCTTAGACCGAGACGGGGAGCTGTTTTTT
CASSLDRDGELFF
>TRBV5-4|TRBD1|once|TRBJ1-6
TGTGCCAGCAGCTTAGGGCAGGGGGCGCGGAATAATTCACCCCTCCACTTT
CASSLGQGARNNSPLHF
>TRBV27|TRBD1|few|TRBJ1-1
TGTGCCAGCAGTACAAGACAGGGGAATCGAGCTTTCTTT
CASSTRQGNRAFF
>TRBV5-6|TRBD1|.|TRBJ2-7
TGTGCCAGCAGTCCGTCCGGGACAGGGGGCATGGGCGAGCAGTACTTC
CASSPSGTGGMGEQYF
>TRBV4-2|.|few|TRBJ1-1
TGTGCCAGCAGCCAAGTGGGAGGGGCGAACACTGAAGCTTTCTTT
CASSQVGGANTEAFF
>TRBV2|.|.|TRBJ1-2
TGTGCCAGCAGCCAAGGGGAAGCCCTAGGTGGCTACACCTTC
CASSQGEALGGYTF
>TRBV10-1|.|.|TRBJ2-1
TGCGCCAGCACCTATGGTGAGCAGTTCTTC
CASTYGEQFF
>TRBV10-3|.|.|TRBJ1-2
TGTGCCATCAGTGAGTCGAGGGCCCCTGGTGGCTACACCTTC
CAISESRAPGGYTF
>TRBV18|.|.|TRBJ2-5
TGTGCCAGCTCCCTCCAAGAGACCCAGTACTTC
CASSLQETQYF
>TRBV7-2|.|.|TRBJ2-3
TGTGCCAGCAATCACCGGCGGTCCACAGATACGCAGTATTTT
CASNHRRSTDTQYF
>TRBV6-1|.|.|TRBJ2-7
TGTGCCAGCAGCCTACTTTGGGGAGGCGAGCAGTACTTC
CASSLLWGGEQYF
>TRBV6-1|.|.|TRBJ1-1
TGTGCCAGCAGGGACTTGGGCTTAGCTTTCTTT
CASRDLGLAFF
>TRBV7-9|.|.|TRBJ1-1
TGTGCCAGCAGCTCCAGACCCCCCCGGGGCACTGAAGCTTTCTTT
CASSSRPPRGTEAFF
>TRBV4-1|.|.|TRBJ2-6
TGCGCCAGCAGCCAAGAACCATCCGGGGGCTCTGGGGCCAACGTCCTGACTTTC
CASSQEPSGGSGANVLTF
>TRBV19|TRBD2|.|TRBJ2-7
TGTGCCAGTAGTCGGGAGGGTGGGGACTCCTACGAGCAGTACTTC
CASSREGGDSYEQYF
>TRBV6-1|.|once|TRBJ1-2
TGTGCCAGCAGTGAGGGGCGGGGCGGCCGTAACTATGGCTACACCTTC
CASSEGRGGRNYGYTF
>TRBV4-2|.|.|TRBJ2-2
TGTGCCAGCAGCCAAACTCGAGTGACCGGGGAGCTGTTTTTT
CASSQTRVTGELFF
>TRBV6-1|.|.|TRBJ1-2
TGTGCCAGCAGTGAATGGCGGGGAGGGGGCTACACCTTC
CASSEWRGGGYTF
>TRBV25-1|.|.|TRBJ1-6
TGTGCCAGCAGCGCAGGGCAGGGTTCACCCCTCCACTTT
CASSAGQGSPLHF